These 32 T cell receptor beta chains were sequenced from one sample in a study of control samples from healthy donors and cancer patients. This table comes from immunoSEQ multiplex PCR, and its TCRdb copy is limited to in-frame clones, with some not included. The sample consists of about 150,000 clones, around 96% of them appearing once. The sample comprised blood. Receptors were obtained from a man aged 35-49 years in good health.

This chain connects TRBV14 to TRBJ1-1; D is possibly TRBD1 (6 bases). Germline V lookup: CDR1 SGHDN, CDR2 FVKESK. V lost 3 bases to trimming and J lost 0 bases, with 14 bases between them. This CDR3 is 16 amino acids long. The CDR3 DNA follows: TGTGCCAGCAGCCAGTATACGGGACACATGAACACTGAAGCTTTCTTT. This gives the protein CASSQYTGHMNTEAFF. Combining the CDR3 with reference TRBV14 and TRBJ1-1 gives the whole variable domain EAGVTQFPSHSVIEKGQTVTLRCDPISGHDNLYWYRRVMGKEIKFLLHFVKESKQDESGMPNNRFLAERTGGTYSTLKVQPAELEDSGVYFCASSQYTGHMNTEAFFGQGTRLTVV.

The chain has TRBV24-1 and TRBJ2-3; 7 nucleotides align to TRBD2. The V gene's germline CDR1 is KGHDR and CDR2 SFDVKD. CDR3 length: 14 residues. V was pared by 5 bases and J by 4 bases, with 5 bases of the junction left unmatched. Here the CDR3 reads CATSGQGGPDTQYF. As DNA, the CDR3 is TGTGCCACCAGTGGGCAGGGAGGGCCAGATACGCAGTATTTT.

V and J are TRBV5-1 and TRBJ2-6; TRBD1 aligns across 7 bases. Germline CDR1 reads SGHRS; CDR2 reads YFSETQ. V lost 0 bases to trimming and J lost 1 base; unmatched junction nucleotides: 10. There are 19 residues in the CDR3. The CDR3 nucleotides read TGCGCCAGCAGCTTGGGTGTAAGGACAGGACCTTCTGGGGCCAACGTCCTGACTTTC. Its protein is CASSLGVRTGPSGANVLTF.

The chain carries TRBV9 and TRBJ2-1; TRBD1 agrees at 8 bases. Losses at the gene ends were 4 bases for V and 3 bases for J; bases not matched to a gene: 15. Germline assignment: CDR1 SGDLS and CDR2 YYNGEE. The CDR3 covers 18 residues. This CDR3 is CASSPLFRGTGDYNEQFF. The CDR3 DNA follows: TGTGCCAGCAGCCCTCTTTTCCGGGGGACAGGAGACTACAATGAGCAGTTCTTC.

This rearrangement joins TRBV19 to TRBJ1-5, with D possibly being TRBD1 (5 bases). The CDR3 consists of 16 residues. Germline V lookup: CDR1 LNHDA, CDR2 SQIVND (reference sequence). V was pared by 3 bases and J by 1 base, with 13 bases between. The CDR3 DNA reads TGTGCCAGTAGTATCACGGGACCGGGAAGCAATCAGCCCCAGCATTTT. This translates into CASSITGPGSNQPQHF.

The chain links TRBV5-1 to TRBJ2-2, with D unclear. Trimming cost V 4 bases and J 6 bases, with 7 bases left between them. The length of the CDR3 is 12 residues. Germline CDR1 is SGHRS and CDR2 is YFSETQ. The CDR3 loop is CASSPAAGELFF. The DNA for the CDR3 is TGCGCCAGCAGCCCGGCGGCCGGGGAGCTGTTTTTT.

Only one count was recorded for this clone. The chain links TRBV6-4 to TRBJ1-5; D is ambiguous. Deletions cut 8 bases from V and 2 bases from J, with 10 bases between. Germline-derived CDR1 and CDR2 are MRHNA and SNTAGT. This CDR3 has 13 residues. The DNA of the CDR3 is TGTGCCAGCCAGAGCCACGGCAATCAGCCCCAGCATTTT. This sequence encodes CASQSHGNQPQHF.

V is TRBV4-1 and J is TRBJ1-2; tentatively, D is TRBD1 (5 bases). The CDR3 length is 14 residues. Germline V gene sequence: CDR1 MGHRA, CDR2 YSYEKL. V was trimmed by 5 bases and J by 8 bases, leaving 18 bases between them. CDR3 sequence (DNA): TGCGCCAGCAGCTTGGGGATGGGACGGGAGGGCTACACCTTC. Its translation is CASSLGMGREGYTF.

This clone was picked up one time. The chain joins TRBV7-2 to TRBJ2-7; TRBD1 aligns across 8 bases. Germline CDR1 reads SGHTA; CDR2 reads FQGNSA. V shed 1 base and J 3 bases; nucleotides not matched to a gene: 5. The CDR3 length is 15 residues. The CDR3 DNA is TGTGCCAGCAGCTTAGGTCCGGGACAGGTCTACGAGCAGTACTTC. It is translated as CASSLGPGQVYEQYF.

V and J are TRBV7-9 and TRBJ2-1; tentative D call: TRBD2 (6 bases). The ends were cut back, 7 bases at V and 9 bases at J, with 19 bases in the middle. Germline V gene data show CDR1 as SEHNR and CDR2 as FQNEAQ (reference sequence). The length of the CDR3 is 14 residues. DNA of the CDR3: TGTGCCAGCACACCGACGTCTCCCGGGGGTGAGCAGTTCTTC. The encoded protein is CASTPTSPGGEQFF. The full variable domain, with the rest looked up from reference TRBV7-9 and TRBJ2-1, is DTGVSQNPRHKITKRGQNVTFRCDPISEHNRLYWYRQTLGQGPEFLTYFQNEAQLEKSRLLSDRFSAERPKGSFSTLEIQRTEQGDSAMYLCASTPTSPGGEQFFGPGTRLTVL.

The DNA of the CDR3 is TGTGCCAGCAGCCCGGACAGGTACAATGAGCAGTTCTTC. It yields the protein CASSPDRYNEQFF. This chain uses TRBV14 with TRBJ2-1, with 7 bases fitting TRBD1. This CDR3 spans 13 amino acids. Trimming cost V 4 bases and J 4 bases; bases outside gene matches: 1. In germline, CDR1 is SGHDN, CDR2 FVKESK. Looking up the rest from reference TRBV14 and TRBJ2-1 gives the full variable domain: EAGVTQFPSHSVIEKGQTVTLRCDPISGHDNLYWYRRVMGKEIKFLLHFVKESKQDESGMPNNRFLAERTGGTYSTLKVQPAELEDSGVYFCASSPDRYNEQFFGPGTRLTVL.

The chain uses TRBV4-1 and TRBJ1-1, with a weak D call TRBD1 (6 bases). The CDR3 totals 16 residues. Germline loops: CDR1 MGHRA, CDR2 YSYEKL. Trimming shortened V by 0 bases and J by 4 bases, and 15 bases separated the two germline ends. CDR3 protein: CASSQEGGRVGTEAFF. In DNA, the CDR3 is TGCGCCAGCAGCCAAGAGGGGGGGCGGGTTGGCACTGAAGCTTTCTTT.

The chain recombines TRBV6-5 with TRBJ1-1; TRBD1 agrees at 7 bases. The CDR3 contains 14 residues. J lost 3 bases, V lost 2 bases, and 3 bases had no gene match. The germline V gene has CDR1 MNHEY and CDR2 SVGAGI. The CDR3 region is CASSYDRVDTEAFF. As DNA, the CDR3 is TGTGCCAGCAGTTACGACAGGGTAGACACTGAAGCTTTCTTT.

This clone appeared once. V usage is TRBV5-5 and J usage is TRBJ2-2, with D uncertain. Germline values: CDR1 SGHKS, CDR2 YYEKEE (reference sequence). This CDR3 contains 14 residues. Trimming took 0 bases from V and 10 from J, leaving 13 bases between them. The CDR3 region has the DNA TGTGCCAGCAGCTTGGAGTGGTGGGTCGAGGAGCTGTTTTTT. It yields the protein CASSLEWWVEELFF.

V is TRBV7-2 and J is TRBJ2-3; no reliable D call. CDR1 is SGHTA and CDR2 is FQGNSA in the germline V gene. The CDR3 consists of 12 residues. Trimming took off 1 base at V and 8 bases at J, with 7 bases between the two ends. The CDR3 reads CASSLDRGTQYF. The CDR3 nucleotides are TGTGCCAGCAGCTTAGACCGCGGTACGCAGTATTTT.

V and J are TRBV27 and TRBJ2-3; TRBD1 matches at 11 bases. Germline assignment: CDR1 MNHEY and CDR2 SMNVEV (reference sequence). The V and J ends lost 3 bases and 3 bases, in that order; junction bases with no gene match: 11. This CDR3 is built from 18 residues. In DNA form, the CDR3 reads TGTGCCAGCAGTTTTGATCCTTTGGGACAGGGGGGGACAGATACGCAGTATTTT. It is translated as CASSFDPLGQGGTDTQYF.

The chain carries TRBV19 and TRBJ1-5, with 9 bases that match TRBD1. Germline V gene sequence: CDR1 LNHDA, CDR2 SQIVND (reference sequence). With 7 bases clipped from V and 5 bases from J, the junction kept 12 bases outside the gene matches. The CDR3 sequence is 16 residues long. CDR3 nucleotide sequence: TGTGCCAGTACCGAGGACAGGGGAGGTCCCGATCAGCCCCAGCATTTT. Protein product: CASTEDRGGPDQPQHF.

The chain uses TRBV7-2 and TRBJ1-1; 8 positions match TRBD1. Germline values: CDR1 SGHTA, CDR2 FQGNSA. This CDR3 has 13 residues. V shed 4 bases, J shed 14 bases, and the junction held 12 bases outside the gene matches. CDR3 nucleotide sequence: TGTGCCAGCAGCTCCACCGGGACAGGCGAGAGGTTCTTT. This codes for CASSSTGTGERFF.

The V gene is TRBV6-4, the J gene TRBJ1-2; D call uncertain. CDR1 and CDR2 from the germline V gene are MRHNA and SNTAGT. The V and J ends lost 8 bases and 7 bases respectively, with 5 bases between them. The CDR3 runs to 9 residues. The CDR3 bases are TGTGCCAGCTATGGTGGCTACACCTTC. Protein: CASYGGYTF.

The chain has TRBV19 and TRBJ1-1, with TRBD1 as a possible D gene (6 bases). Trimming took off 8 bases at V and 5 bases at J, with 24 bases between the two ends. The CDR3 has 16 amino acids. Germline CDR1 is LNHDA and CDR2 is SQIVND (reference sequence). Here the CDR3 DNA reads TGTGCCAGTCCGCCCCCAGGGGTATATTCTCCGACTGAAGCTTTCTTT. This sequence encodes CASPPPGVYSPTEAFF.

The genes are TRBV3-1 (or the pseudogene TRBV3-2) and TRBJ1-2; 7 bases map to TRBD1. CDR1 is LGHDT, CDR2 YNNKEL, per germline (reference sequence). J lost 5 bases, V lost 0 bases, and 6 bases had no gene match. The CDR3 consists of 15 residues. For the CDR3, the DNA is TGTGCCAGCAGCCAAGAAGGTAGCAGGGGGTATGGCTACACCTTC. Translation gives CASSQEGSRGYGYTF.

The chain uses TRBV6-1 and TRBJ1-1; the D gene is possibly TRBD1 (6 bases). Germline V gene data show CDR1 as MNHNS and CDR2 as SASEGT. Trimming cost V 2 bases and J 11 bases, with 12 bases left between them. This CDR3 is 12 amino acids long. The CDR3 DNA reads as TGTGCCAGCAGTGAAAGGGGGTTAGAGGCTTTCTTT. Translating it yields CASSERGLEAFF.

The gene calls are TRBV19 and TRBJ1-1, with D maybe TRBD1 (5 bases). The germline V and J ends were trimmed by 1 base and 6 bases, with 9 bases remaining between them. The germline V gene encodes CDR1 LNHDA and CDR2 SQIVND (reference sequence). The CDR3 is 13 residues long. The DNA for the CDR3 is TGTGCCAGTAGTATAGTCGGGGGGGCTGAAGCTTTCTTT. Translated: CASSIVGGAEAFF.

The chain joins TRBV18 to TRBJ2-2; D may match TRBD1 or TRBD2 (6 bases each). Germline V CDR1 and CDR2: KGHSH, LQKENI. The CDR3 covers 14 residues. Trimming shortened V by 4 bases and J by 4 bases, and 10 bases separated the two germline ends. The CDR3 loop reads CASSQGGTTGELFF. CDR3 DNA: TGTGCCAGCTCACAGGGGGGCACCACCGGGGAGCTGTTTTTT.

V is TRBV2 and J is TRBJ2-1, with 10 bases matching TRBD2. The J segment lost 5 bases and the V segment lost 2 bases, leaving 3 bases of the junction unmatched. This CDR3 has 15 residues. Looked up from germline, CDR1 is SNHLY and CDR2 is FYNNEI. As DNA, the CDR3 is TGTGCCAGCAGTGAAACTAGCGGGATACACAATGAGCAGTTCTTC. Its translation: CASSETSGIHNEQFF.

The chain recombines TRBV28 with TRBJ1-2; 11 positions agree with TRBD1. After removal of 5 bases from V and 7 bases from J, the junction contained 12 bases not matched to a gene. CDR3 size: 16 residues. From germline, CDR1 is MDHEN and CDR2 SYDVKM. The CDR3 region is CASSPPGQGGRIGYTF. DNA of the CDR3: TGTGCCAGCAGTCCGCCGGGACAGGGGGGGAGGATTGGCTACACCTTC.

This sequence joins TRBV18 and TRBJ1-2, with D maybe TRBD1 (5 bases). The CDR3 has 15 residues. Looked up from germline, CDR1 is KGHSH and CDR2 is LQKENI. The V end lost 6 bases, the J end lost 4 bases, and 18 bases lay between the germline ends. Here the CDR3 reads CASSPGRQTGYGYTF. CDR3 nucleotide sequence: TGTGCCAGCTCCCCGGGACGCCAAACGGGCTATGGCTACACCTTC.

To note about this clone: Other DNA sequences in this sample translate to the same CDR3. This chain links TRBV12-3 or TRBV12-4 with TRBJ1-5; unclear D gene. This CDR3 has 13 amino acids. V dropped 1 base and J dropped 1 base, with 2 bases sitting between them. This CDR3 reads CASSLGSNQPQHF. The CDR3 DNA follows: TGTGCCAGCAGTTTAGGGAGCAATCAGCCCCAGCATTTT.

This rearrangement joins TRBV29-1 to TRBJ1-2; D ambiguous. Between the trimmed V and J ends, which lost 6 bases and 8 bases, there was a span of 16 bases. The length of the CDR3 is 12 residues. Germline lookup yields CDR1 SQVTM and CDR2 ANQGSEA. For the CDR3, the DNA is TGCAGCGTCCAGGTGGGCTGGTCGGGCTACACCTTC. Protein: CSVQVGWSGYTF.

V gene TRBV7-9 combines with J gene TRBJ1-4, with D hard to call. CDR3 size: 15 residues. V was shortened by 1 base and J by 0 bases, with 6 bases between the two germline ends. Germline loops: CDR1 SEHNR, CDR2 FQNEAQ (reference sequence). CDR3 bases: TGTGCCAGCAGCTTAGGCGGGTCAACTAATGAAAAACTGTTTTTT. As protein: CASSLGGSTNEKLFF.

This clone was counted once. This chain joins TRBV4-2 and TRBJ1-2, with 9 bases that match TRBD1. The CDR3 totals 16 residues. Germline trimming cut 0 bases from V and 5 bases from J; bases unmatched to any gene: 7. Looked up from germline, CDR1 is LGHNA and CDR2 is YNFKEQ. CDR3 sequence (DNA): TGTGCCAGCAGCCAAGAGTGGACAGGGGATTGGTATGGCTACACCTTC. Its protein product is CASSQEWTGDWYGYTF.

The CDR3 DNA reads as TGTGCCAGCAGCTCGGGGGAGAATACACCCCTCCACTTT. It specifies CASSSGENTPLHF. The chain carries TRBV7-2 and TRBJ1-6, with D possibly TRBD1 on 5 matching bases. CDR1 and CDR2 (germline): SGHTA, FQGNSA. V was pared by 4 bases and J by 11 bases, with 12 bases between. The CDR3 contains 13 residues.